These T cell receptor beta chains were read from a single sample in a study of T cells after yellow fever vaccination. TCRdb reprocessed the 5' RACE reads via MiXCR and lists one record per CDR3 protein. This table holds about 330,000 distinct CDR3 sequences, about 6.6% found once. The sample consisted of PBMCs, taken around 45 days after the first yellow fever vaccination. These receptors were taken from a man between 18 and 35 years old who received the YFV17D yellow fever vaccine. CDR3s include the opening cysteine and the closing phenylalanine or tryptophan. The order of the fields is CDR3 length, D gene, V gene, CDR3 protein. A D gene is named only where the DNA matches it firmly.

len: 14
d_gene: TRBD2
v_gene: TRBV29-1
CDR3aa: CSVEGRGREKTQYF

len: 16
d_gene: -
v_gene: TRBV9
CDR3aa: CASSEGPSAGDSPLHF

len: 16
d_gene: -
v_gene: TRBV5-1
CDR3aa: CASSLIGGPGANVLTF

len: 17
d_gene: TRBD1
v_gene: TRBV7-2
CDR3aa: CASSPAVGQGEGNIQYF

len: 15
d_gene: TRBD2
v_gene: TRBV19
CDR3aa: CASSRARGAPDTQYF

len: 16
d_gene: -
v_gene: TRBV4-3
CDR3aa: CTSSQDQDRYNSPLHF

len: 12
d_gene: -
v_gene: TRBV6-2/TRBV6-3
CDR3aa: CASSYSQRQVAF

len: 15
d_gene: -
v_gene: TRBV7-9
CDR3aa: CASSAWDTSSYGYTF

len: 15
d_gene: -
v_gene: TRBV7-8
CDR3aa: CASSPNYQVNTEAFF

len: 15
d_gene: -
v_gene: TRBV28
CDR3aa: CASSAGSTGADTQYF

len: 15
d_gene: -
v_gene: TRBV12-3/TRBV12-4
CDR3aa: CASSPRDHSYNEQFF

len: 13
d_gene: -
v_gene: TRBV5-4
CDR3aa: CASSLDWRETQYF

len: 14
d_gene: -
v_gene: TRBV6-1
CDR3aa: CASSDVYSNQPQHF

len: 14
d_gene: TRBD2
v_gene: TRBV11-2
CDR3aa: CASSFGLAGGELFF

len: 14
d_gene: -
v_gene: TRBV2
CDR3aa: CASSLSYTSYEQYF

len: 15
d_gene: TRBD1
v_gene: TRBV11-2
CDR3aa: CASSPRGRGPDTQYF

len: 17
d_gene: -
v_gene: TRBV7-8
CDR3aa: CASSLGEKFGVYNEQFF

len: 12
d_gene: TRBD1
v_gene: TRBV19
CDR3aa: CATGQGNTEAFF

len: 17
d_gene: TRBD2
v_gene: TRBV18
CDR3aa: CASSPRTSGGSYNEQFF

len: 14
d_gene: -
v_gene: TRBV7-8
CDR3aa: CASYRGAKAGTQYF

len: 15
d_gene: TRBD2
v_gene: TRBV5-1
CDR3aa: CASSLAGGGFNEQFF

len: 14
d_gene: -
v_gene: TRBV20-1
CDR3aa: CSAHQGRKQETQYF

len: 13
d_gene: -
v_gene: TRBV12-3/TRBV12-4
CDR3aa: CAIFPGQHNEQFF

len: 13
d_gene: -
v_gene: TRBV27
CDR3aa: CASSFSYTYEQYF

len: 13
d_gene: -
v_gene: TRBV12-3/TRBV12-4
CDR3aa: CASRDSQNTEAFF

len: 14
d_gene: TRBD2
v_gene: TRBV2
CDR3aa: CANQLAESTDTQYF

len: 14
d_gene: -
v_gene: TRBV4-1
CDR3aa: CASSQEGGLYEQYF

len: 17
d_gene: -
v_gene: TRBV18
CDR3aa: CASSPAGSSRVHQPQHF

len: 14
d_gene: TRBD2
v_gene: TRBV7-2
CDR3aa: CASRIGGSTDTQYF

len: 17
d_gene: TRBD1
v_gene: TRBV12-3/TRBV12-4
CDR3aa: CASSRPGTGNMNTEAFF

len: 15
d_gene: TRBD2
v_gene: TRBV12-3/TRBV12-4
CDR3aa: CASSLLAGYTDTQYF

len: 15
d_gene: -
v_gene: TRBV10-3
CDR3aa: CAIKAQGPDNNEQFF

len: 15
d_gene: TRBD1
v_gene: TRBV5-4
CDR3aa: CASSWTGGAKNIQYF

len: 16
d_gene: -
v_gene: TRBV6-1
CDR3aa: CASREWQGPEVPEAFF

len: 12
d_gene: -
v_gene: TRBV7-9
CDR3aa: CASSQTNTEAFF

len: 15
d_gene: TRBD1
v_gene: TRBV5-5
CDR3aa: CASSQEDRGYNEQFF

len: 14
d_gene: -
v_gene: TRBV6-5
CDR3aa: CASSYRGEDEKLFF

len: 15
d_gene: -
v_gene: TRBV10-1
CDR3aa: CASSDAGSRTGELFF